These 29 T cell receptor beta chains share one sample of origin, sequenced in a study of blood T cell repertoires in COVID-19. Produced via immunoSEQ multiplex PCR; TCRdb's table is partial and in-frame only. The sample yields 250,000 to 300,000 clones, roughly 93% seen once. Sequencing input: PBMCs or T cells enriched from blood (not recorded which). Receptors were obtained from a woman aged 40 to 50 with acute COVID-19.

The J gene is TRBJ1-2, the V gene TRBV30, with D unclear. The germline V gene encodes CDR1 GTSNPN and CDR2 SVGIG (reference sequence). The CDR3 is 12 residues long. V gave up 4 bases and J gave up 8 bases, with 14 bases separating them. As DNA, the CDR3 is TGTGCCTGGATAGAATCCCGGAGGGGCTACACCTTC. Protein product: CAWIESRRGYTF. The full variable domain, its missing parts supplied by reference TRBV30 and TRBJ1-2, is SQTIHQWPATLVQPVGSPLSLECTVEGTSNPNLYWYRQAAGRGLQLLFYSVGIGQISSEVPQNLSASRPQDRQFILSSKKLLLSDSGFYLCAWIESRRGYTFGSGTRLTVV.

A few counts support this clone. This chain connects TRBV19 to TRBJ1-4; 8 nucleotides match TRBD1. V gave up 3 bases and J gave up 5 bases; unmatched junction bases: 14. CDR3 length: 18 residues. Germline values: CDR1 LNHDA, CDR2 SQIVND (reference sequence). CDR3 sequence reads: CASSIQGARIRPNEKLFF. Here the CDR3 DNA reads TGTGCCAGTAGTATTCAGGGGGCCCGAATAAGGCCCAATGAAAAACTGTTTTTT. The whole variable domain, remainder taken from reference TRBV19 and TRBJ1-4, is DGGITQSPKYLFRKEGQNVTLSCEQNLNHDAMYWYRQDPGQGLRLIYYSQIVNDFQKGDIAEGYSVSREKKESFPLTVTSAQKNPTAFYLCASSIQGARIRPNEKLFFGSGTQLSVL.

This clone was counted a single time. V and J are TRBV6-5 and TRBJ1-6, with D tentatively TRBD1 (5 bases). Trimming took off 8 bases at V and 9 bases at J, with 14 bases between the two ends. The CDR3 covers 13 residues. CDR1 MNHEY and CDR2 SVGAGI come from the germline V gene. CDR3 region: CASRTAGFSPLHF. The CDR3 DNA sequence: TGTGCCAGCCGAACCGCAGGGTTTTCACCCCTCCACTTT.

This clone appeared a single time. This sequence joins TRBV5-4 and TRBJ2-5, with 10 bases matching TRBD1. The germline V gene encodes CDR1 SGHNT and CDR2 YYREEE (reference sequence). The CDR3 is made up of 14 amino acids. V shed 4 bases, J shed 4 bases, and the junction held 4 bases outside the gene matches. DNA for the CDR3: TGTGCCAGCAGCCCCCGGGACAGGGGAGAGACCCAGTACTTC. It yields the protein CASSPRDRGETQYF.

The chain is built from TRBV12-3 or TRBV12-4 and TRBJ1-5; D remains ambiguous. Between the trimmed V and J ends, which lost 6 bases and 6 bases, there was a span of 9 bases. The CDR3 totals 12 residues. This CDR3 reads CASSWRFQPQHF. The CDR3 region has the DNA TGTGCCAGCAGCTGGAGGTTTCAGCCCCAGCATTTT.

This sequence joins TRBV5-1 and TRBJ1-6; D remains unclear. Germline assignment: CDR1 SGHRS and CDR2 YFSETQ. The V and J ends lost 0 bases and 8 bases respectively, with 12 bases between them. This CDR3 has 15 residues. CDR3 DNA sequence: TGCGCCAGCAGCTTGGAACCCTCCGCGGATTCACCCCTCCACTTT. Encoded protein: CASSLEPSADSPLHF.

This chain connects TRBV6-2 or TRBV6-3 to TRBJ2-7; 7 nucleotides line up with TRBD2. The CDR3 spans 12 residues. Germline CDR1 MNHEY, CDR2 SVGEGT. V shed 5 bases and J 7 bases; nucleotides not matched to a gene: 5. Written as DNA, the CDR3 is TGTGCCAGCAGTCGTCTAGCGGAGGAGCAGTACTTC. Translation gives CASSRLAEEQYF.

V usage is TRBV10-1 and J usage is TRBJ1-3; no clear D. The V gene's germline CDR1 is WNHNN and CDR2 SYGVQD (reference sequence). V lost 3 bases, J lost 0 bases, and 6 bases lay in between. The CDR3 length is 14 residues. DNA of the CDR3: TGCGCCAGCAGTGACGGGAGCTCTGGAAACACCATATATTTT. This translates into CASSDGSSGNTIYF.

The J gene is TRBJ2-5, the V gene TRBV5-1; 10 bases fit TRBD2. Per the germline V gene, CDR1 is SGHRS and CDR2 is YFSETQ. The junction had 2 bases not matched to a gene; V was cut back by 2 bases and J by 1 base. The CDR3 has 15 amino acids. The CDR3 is CASSLQRGGQETQYF. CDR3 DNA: TGCGCCAGCAGCTTACAGCGGGGGGGCCAAGAGACCCAGTACTTC.

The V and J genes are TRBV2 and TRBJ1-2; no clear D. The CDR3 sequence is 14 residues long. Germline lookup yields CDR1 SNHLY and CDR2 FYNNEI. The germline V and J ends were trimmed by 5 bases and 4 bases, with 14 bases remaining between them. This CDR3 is CASSPGPGAYGYTF. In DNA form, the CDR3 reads TGTGCCAGCAGTCCTGGCCCGGGTGCCTATGGCTACACCTTC.

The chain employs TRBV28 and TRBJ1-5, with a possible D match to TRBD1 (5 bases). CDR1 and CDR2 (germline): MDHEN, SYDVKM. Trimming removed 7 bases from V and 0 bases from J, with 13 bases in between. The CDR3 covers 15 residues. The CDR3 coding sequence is TGTGCCAGCATCCTCGGGGGGGGTAGCAATCAGCCCCAGCATTTT. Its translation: CASILGGGSNQPQHF.

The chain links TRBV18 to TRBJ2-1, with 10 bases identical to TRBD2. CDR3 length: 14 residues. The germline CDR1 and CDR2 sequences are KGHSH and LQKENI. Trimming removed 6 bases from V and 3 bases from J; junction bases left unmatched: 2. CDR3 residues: CASSRTSGYNEQFF. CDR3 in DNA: TGTGCCAGCTCGCGGACTAGCGGCTACAATGAGCAGTTCTTC.

In nucleotides, the CDR3 is TGTGCCAGCAGCTTAACGGGACAGGGGGCGAACGAGCAGTACTTC. It yields the protein CASSLTGQGANEQYF. The chain links TRBV7-9 to TRBJ2-7; 12 positions agree with TRBD1. The CDR3 length is 15 residues. The V segment lost 2 bases and the J segment 5 bases; nucleotides outside the gene matches: 4. Germline V CDR1 and CDR2: SEHNR, FQNEAQ (reference sequence).

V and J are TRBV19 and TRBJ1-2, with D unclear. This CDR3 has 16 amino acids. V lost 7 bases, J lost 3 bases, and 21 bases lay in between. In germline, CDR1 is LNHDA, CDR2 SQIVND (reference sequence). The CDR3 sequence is CASTLGTVHLDYGYTF. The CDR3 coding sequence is TGTGCCAGTACCCTTGGAACAGTTCATCTGGACTATGGCTACACCTTC.

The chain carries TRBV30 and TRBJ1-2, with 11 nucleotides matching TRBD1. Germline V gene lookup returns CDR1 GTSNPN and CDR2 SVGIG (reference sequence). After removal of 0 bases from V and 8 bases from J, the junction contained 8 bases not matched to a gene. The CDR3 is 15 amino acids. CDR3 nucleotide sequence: TGTGCCTGGAGTGTCTCTGGACAGGGGGCGCGGGGCTACACCTTC. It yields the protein CAWSVSGQGARGYTF.

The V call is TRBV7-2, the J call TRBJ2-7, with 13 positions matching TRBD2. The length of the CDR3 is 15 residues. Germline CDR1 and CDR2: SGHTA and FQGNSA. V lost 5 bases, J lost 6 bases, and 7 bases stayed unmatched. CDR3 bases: TGTGCCAGCAGCGTTGGACTAGCGGGAGTATCCGAGCAGTACTTC. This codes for CASSVGLAGVSEQYF.

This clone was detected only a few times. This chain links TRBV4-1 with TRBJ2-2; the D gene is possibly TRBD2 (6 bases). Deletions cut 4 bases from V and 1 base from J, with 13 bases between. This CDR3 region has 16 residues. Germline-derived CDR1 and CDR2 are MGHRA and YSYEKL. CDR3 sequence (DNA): TGCGCCAGCAGCCGGAACCTGGGGGGGAACACCGGGGAGCTGTTTTTT. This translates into CASSRNLGGNTGELFF.

The CDR3 nucleotides are TGTGCCAGCAGTGACAGGGTCGGGCCCTATAATTCACCCCTCCACTTT. It specifies CASSDRVGPYNSPLHF. J is TRBJ1-6 and V is TRBV6-1; perhaps TRBD1 as D (5 bases). Per germline, CDR1 MNHNS and CDR2 SASEGT. The CDR3 spans 16 residues. V lost 3 bases, J lost 2 bases, and 11 bases lay in between.

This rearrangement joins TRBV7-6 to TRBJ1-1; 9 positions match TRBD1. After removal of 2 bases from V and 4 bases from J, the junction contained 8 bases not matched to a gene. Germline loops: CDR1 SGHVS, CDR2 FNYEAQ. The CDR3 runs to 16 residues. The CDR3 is CASSLSRTGELTEAFF. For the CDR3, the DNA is TGTGCCAGCAGCTTAAGTCGGACAGGGGAACTCACTGAAGCTTTCTTT.

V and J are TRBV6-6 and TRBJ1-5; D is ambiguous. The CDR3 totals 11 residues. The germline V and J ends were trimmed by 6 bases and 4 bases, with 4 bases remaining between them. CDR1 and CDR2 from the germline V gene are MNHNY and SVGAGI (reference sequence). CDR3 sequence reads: CASSGNQPQHF. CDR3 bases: TGTGCCAGCAGCGGGAATCAGCCCCAGCATTTT.

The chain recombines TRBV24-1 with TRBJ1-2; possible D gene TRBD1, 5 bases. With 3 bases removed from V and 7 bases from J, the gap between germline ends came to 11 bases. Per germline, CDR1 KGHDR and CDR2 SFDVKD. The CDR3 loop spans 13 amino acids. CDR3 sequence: CATSDPGFRGYTF. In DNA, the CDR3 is TGTGCCACCAGTGATCCAGGGTTCCGTGGCTACACCTTC.

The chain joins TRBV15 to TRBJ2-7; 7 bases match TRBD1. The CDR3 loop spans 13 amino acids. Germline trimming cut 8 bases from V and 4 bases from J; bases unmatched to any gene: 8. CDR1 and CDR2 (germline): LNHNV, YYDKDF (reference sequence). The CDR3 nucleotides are TGTGCCACCGGTAGGTGGGACAGTTACGAGCAGTACTTC. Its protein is CATGRWDSYEQYF.

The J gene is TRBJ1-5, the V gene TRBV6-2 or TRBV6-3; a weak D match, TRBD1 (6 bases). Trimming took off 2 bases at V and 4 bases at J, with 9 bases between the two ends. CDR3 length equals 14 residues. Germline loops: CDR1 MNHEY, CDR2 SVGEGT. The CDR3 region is CASSYPGQNQPQHF. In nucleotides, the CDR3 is TGTGCCAGCAGTTACCCGGGACAAAATCAGCCCCAGCATTTT.

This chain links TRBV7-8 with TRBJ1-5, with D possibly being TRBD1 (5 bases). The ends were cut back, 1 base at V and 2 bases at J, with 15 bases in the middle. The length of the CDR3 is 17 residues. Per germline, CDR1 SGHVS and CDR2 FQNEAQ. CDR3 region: CASSLGPRQGGNQPQHF. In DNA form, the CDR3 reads TGTGCCAGCAGCTTAGGGCCCAGGCAAGGGGGCAATCAGCCCCAGCATTTT.

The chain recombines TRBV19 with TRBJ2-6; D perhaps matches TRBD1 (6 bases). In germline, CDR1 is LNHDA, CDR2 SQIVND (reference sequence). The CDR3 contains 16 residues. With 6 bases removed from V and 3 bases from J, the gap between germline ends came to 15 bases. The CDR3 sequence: CASSSGGAYGANVLTF. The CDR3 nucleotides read TGTGCCAGTAGCTCTGGGGGCGCGTATGGGGCCAACGTCCTGACTTTC.

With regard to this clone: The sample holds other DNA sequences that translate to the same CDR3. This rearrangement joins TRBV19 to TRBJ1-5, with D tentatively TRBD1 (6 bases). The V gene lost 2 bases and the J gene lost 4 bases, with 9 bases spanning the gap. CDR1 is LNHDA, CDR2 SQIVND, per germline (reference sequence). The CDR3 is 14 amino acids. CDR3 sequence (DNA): TGTGCCAGTAGTATACAGGGGATTAATCAGCCCCAGCATTTT. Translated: CASSIQGINQPQHF.

The CDR3: CASSLENGRGGSTDTQYF. The CDR3 DNA reads as TGTGCCAGCAGCTTAGAAAATGGGCGGGGGGGCTCCACAGATACGCAGTATTTT. The chain links TRBV7-2 to TRBJ2-3, with 9 bases fitting TRBD2. V lost 1 base to trimming and J lost 2 bases; unmatched junction nucleotides: 10. The CDR3 runs to 18 residues. CDR1 and CDR2 from the germline V gene are SGHTA and FQGNSA. Complete variable domain (other parts from reference TRBV7-2 and TRBJ2-3): GAGVSQSPSNKVTEKGKDVELRCDPISGHTALYWYRQSLGQGLEFLIYFQGNSAPDKSGLPSDRFSAERTGGSVSTLTIQRTQQEDSAVYLCASSLENGRGGSTDTQYFGPGTRLTVL.

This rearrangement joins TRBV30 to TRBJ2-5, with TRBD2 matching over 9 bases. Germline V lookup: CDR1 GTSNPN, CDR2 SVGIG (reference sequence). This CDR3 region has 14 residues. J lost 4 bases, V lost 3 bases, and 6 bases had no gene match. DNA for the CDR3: TGTGCCTGGAGGTTGGCGGGAGGGCCAGAGACCCAGTACTTC. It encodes CAWRLAGGPETQYF.

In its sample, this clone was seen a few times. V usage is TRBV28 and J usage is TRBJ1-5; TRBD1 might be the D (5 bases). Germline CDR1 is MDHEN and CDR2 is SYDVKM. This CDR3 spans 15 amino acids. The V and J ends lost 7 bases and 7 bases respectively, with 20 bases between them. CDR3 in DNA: TGTGCCAGCACAGGGTTAGGGAGGAAAAAGCAGCCCCAGCATTTT. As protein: CASTGLGRKKQPQHF.